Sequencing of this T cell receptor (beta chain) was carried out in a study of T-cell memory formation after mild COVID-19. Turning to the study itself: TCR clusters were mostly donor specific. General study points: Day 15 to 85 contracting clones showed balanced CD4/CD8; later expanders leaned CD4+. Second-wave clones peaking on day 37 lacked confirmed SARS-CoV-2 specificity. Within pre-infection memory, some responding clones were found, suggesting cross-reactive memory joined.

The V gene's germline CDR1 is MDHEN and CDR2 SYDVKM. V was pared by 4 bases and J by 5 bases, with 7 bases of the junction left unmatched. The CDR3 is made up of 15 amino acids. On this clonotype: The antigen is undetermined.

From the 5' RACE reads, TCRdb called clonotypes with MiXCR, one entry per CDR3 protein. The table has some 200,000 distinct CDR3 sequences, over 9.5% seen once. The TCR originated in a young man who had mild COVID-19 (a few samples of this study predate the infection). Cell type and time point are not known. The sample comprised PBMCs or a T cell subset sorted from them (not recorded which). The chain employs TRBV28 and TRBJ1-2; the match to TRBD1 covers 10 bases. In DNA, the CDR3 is TGTGCCAGCAGTTCCGGGACAGGGGTCGGATATGGCTACACCTTC. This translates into CASSSGTGVGYGYTF.